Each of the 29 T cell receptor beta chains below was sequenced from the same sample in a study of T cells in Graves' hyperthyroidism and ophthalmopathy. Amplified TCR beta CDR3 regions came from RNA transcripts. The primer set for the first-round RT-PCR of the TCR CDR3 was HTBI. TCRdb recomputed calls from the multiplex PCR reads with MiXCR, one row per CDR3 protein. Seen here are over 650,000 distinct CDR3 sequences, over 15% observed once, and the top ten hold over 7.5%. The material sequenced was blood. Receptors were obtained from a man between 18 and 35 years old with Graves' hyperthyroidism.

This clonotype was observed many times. In DNA form, the CDR3 reads TGTGCCAGCAGTGAACGGGGCCGGTACGAGCAGTACTTC. Its protein product is CASSERGRYEQYF. This sequence joins TRBV6-1 and TRBJ2-7, with D tentatively TRBD1 or TRBD2 (5 bases each). Germline-derived CDR1 and CDR2 are MNHNS and SASEGT. The V gene lost 2 bases and the J gene lost 4 bases, with 9 bases spanning the gap. CDR3 length equals 13 residues.

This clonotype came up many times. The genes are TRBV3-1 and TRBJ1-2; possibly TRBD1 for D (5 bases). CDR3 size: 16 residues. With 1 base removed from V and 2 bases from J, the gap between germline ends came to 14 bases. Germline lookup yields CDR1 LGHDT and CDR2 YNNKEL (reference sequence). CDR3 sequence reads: CASSQVPGEGNYGYTF. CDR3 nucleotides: TGTGCCAGCAGCCAAGTCCCGGGGGAGGGGAACTATGGCTACACCTTC.

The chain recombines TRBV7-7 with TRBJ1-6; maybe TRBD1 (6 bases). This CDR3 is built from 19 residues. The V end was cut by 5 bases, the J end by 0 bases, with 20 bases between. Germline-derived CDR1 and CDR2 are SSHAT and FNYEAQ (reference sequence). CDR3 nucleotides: TGTGCCAGCAGCCCGCGTTCGACAGGTCCTAGCTCCTATAATTCACCCCTCCACTTT. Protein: CASSPRSTGPSSYNSPLHF. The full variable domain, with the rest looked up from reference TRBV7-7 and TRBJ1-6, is GAGVSQSPRYKVTKRGQDVTLRCDPISSHATLYWYQQALGQGPEFLTYFNYEAQPDKSGLPSDRFSAERPEGSISTLTIQRTEQRDSAMYRCASSPRSTGPSSYNSPLHFGNGTRLTVT.

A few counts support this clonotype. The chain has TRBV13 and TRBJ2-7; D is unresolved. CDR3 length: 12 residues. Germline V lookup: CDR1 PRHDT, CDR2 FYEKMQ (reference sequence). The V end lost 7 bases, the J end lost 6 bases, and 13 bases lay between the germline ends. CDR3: CASTFGRSEQYF. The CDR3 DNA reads TGTGCCAGCACCTTCGGGCGGTCCGAGCAGTACTTC.

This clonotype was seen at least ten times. This CDR3 reads CASRTSALGETQYF. CDR3 bases: TGTGCCAGCAGGACTAGCGCCCTCGGGGAGACCCAGTACTTC. The chain recombines TRBV7-3 with TRBJ2-5, with 8 bases identical to TRBD2. The germline CDR1 and CDR2 sequences are SGHTA and FQGTGA. V trimming: 6 bases; J trimming: 5 bases; junction bases outside the gene matches: 8. The CDR3 extends over 14 amino acids. Full variable domain (missing parts from reference TRBV7-3 and TRBJ2-5): GAGVSQTPSNKVTEKGKYVELRCDPISGHTALYWYRQSLGQGPEFLIYFQGTGAADDSGLPNDRFFAVRPEGSVSTLKIQRTERGDSAVYLCASRTSALGETQYFGPGTRLLVL.

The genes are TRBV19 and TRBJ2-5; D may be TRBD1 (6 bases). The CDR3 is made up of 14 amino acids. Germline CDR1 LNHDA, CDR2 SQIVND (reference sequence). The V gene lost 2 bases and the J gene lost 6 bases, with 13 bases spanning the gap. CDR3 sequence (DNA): TGTGCCAGTAGTATAACAGGGACGATGAAGACCCAGTACTTC. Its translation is CASSITGTMKTQYF.

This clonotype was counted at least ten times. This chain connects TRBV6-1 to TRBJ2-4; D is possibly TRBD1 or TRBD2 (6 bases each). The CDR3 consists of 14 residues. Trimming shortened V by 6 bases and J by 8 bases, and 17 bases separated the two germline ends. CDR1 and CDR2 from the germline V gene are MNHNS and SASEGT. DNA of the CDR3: TGTGCCAGCAGCCCCGGAGAGGGGGGCTACATTCAGTACTTC. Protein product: CASSPGEGGYIQYF.

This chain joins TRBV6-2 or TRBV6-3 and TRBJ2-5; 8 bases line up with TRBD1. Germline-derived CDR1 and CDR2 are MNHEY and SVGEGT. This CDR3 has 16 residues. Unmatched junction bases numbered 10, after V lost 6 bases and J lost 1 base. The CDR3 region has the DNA TGTGCCAGCAGGCCCTGGACAGGGATGGGCCAAGAGACCCAGTACTTC. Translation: CASRPWTGMGQETQYF.

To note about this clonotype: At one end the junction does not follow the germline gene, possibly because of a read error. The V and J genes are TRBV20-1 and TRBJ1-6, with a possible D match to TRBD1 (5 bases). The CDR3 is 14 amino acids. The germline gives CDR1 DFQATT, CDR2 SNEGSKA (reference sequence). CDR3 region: CSASLQVSGSPLYF. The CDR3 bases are TGCAGTGCTAGCTTACAGGTGTCGGGTTCACCCCTCTACTTT.

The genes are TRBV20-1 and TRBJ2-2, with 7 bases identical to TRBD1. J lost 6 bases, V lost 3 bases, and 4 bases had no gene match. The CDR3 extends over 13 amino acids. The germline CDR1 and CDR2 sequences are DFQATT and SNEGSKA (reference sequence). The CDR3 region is CSASRGIAGELFF. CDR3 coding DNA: TGCAGTGCTAGCAGGGGGATCGCCGGGGAGCTGTTTTTT.

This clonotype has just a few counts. The CDR3, as DNA: TGTGCCAATCCAGCGGGCCAGAGCTCCTACAATGAGCAGTTCTTC. Protein sequence: CANPAGQSSYNEQFF. This sequence joins TRBV2 and TRBJ2-1, with a tentative D call TRBD2 (6 bases). Trimming removed 10 bases from V and 0 bases from J, with 16 bases in between. The CDR3 sequence is 15 residues long. Germline CDR1 and CDR2: SNHLY and FYNNEI.

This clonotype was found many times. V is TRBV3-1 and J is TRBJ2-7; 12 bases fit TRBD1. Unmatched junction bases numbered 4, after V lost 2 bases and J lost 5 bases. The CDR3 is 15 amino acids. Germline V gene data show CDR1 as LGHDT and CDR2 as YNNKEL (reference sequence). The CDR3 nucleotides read TGTGCCAGCAGCCAACGGGGACAGGGGGCTGACGAGCAGTACTTC. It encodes CASSQRGQGADEQYF.

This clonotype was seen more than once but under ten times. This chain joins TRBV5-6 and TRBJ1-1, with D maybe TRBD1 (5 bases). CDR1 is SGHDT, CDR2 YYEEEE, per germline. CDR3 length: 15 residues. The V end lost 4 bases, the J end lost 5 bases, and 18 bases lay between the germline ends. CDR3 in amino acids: CASSRGVREGTEAFF. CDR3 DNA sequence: TGTGCCAGCAGCAGGGGTGTGCGGGAGGGGACTGAAGCTTTCTTT.

The DNA of the CDR3 is TGCAGTGCTAGAGTTTCGGGGATCGAGCAGTACTTC. Protein sequence: CSARVSGIEQYF. V gene TRBV20-1 combines with J gene TRBJ2-7, with D tentatively TRBD2 (5 bases). The CDR3 extends over 12 amino acids. The V end was cut by 1 base, the J end by 6 bases, with 10 bases between. The germline V gene encodes CDR1 DFQATT and CDR2 SNEGSKA (reference sequence).

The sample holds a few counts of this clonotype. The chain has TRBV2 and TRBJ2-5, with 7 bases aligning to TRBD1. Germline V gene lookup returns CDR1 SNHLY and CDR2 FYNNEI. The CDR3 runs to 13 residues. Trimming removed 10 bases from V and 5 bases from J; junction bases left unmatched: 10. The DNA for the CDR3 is TGTGCCATACGACAGGGACCAAGGGAGACCCAGTACTTC. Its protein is CAIRQGPRETQYF.

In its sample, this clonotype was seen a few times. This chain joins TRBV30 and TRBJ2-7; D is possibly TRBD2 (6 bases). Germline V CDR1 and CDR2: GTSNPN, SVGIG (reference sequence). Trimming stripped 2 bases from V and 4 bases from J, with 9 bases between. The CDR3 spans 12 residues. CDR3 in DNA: TGTGCCTGGAGTTCACGGGGGTACGAGCAGTACTTC. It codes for CAWSSRGYEQYF.

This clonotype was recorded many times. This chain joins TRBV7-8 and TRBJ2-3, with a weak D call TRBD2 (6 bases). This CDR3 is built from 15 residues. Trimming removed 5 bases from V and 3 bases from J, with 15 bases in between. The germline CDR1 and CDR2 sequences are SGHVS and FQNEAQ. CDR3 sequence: CASSRDFLTTDTQYF. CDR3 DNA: TGTGCCAGCAGCCGGGACTTCCTAACGACAGATACGCAGTATTTT.

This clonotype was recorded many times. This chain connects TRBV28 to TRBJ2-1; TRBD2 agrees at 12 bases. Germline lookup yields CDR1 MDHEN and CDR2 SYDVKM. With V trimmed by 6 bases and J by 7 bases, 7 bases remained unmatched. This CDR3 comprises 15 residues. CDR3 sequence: CASSLLAGGRNEQFF. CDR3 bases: TGTGCCAGCAGCTTACTAGCGGGAGGCCGAAATGAGCAGTTCTTC.

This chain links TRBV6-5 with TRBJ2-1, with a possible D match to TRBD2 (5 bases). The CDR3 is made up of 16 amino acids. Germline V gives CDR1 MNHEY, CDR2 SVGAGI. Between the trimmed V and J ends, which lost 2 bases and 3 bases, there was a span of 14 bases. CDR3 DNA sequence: TGTGCCAGCAGTTACATTTTTAGCGAGAACTACAATGAGCAGTTCTTC. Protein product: CASSYIFSENYNEQFF.

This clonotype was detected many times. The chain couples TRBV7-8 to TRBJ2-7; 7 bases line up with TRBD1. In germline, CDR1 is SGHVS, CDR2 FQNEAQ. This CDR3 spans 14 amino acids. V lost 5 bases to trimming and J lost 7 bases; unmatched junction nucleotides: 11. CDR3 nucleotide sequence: TGTGCCAGCAGCCCCTTGACAGGGCTGGGTGAGCAGTACTTC. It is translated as CASSPLTGLGEQYF.

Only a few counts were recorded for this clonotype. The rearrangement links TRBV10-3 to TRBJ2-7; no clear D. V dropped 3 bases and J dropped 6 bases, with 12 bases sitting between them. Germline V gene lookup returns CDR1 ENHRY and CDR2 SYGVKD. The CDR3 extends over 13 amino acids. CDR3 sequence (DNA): TGTGCCATCAGTGAAAATGGTGGGATCGAGCAGTACTTC. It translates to CAISENGGIEQYF.

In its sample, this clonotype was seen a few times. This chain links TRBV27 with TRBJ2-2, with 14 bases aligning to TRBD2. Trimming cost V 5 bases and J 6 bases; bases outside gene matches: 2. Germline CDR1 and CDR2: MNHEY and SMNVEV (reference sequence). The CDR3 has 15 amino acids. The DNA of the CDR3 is TGTGCCAGCAGTGGGGGACTAGCGGGAGCCGGGGAGCTGTTTTTT. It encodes CASSGGLAGAGELFF.

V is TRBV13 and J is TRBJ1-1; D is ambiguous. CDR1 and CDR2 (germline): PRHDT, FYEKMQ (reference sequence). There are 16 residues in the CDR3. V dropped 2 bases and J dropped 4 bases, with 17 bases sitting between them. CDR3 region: CASSLFGSGSGTEAFF. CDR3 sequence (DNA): TGTGCCAGCAGCTTATTTGGCTCAGGTAGTGGCACTGAAGCTTTCTTT.

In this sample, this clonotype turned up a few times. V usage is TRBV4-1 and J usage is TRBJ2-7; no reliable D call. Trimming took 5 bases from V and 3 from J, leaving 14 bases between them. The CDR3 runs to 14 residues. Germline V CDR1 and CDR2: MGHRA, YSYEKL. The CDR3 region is CASSSRSPGYEQYF. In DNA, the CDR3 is TGCGCCAGCAGCTCCCGTTCCCCCGGCTACGAGCAGTACTTC.

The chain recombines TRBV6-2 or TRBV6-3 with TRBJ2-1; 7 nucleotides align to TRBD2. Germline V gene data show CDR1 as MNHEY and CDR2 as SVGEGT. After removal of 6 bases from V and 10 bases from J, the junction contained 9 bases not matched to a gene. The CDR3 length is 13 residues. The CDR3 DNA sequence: TGTGCCAGCAGCTTGGGGGGGAGGAGGGAGCAGTTCTTC. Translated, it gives CASSLGGRREQFF.

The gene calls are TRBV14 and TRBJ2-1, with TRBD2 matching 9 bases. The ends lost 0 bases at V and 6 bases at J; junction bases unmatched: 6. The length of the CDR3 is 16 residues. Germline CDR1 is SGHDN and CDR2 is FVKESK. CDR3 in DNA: TGTGCCAGCAGCCAAGAAGGCGGGAGGGCCAGCAATGAGCAGTTCTTC. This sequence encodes CASSQEGGRASNEQFF. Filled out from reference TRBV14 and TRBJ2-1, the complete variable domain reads EAGVTQFPSHSVIEKGQTVTLRCDPISGHDNLYWYRRVMGKEIKFLLHFVKESKQDESGMPNNRFLAERTGGTYSTLKVQPAELEDSGVYFCASSQEGGRASNEQFFGPGTRLTVL.

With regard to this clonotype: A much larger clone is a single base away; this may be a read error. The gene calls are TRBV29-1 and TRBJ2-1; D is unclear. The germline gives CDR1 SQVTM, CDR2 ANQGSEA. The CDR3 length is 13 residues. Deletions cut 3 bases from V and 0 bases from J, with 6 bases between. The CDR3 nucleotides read TGCAGCGTTGAGTCTCGCTCCTACAATGAGCAGTTCTTC. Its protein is CSVESRSYNEQFF.

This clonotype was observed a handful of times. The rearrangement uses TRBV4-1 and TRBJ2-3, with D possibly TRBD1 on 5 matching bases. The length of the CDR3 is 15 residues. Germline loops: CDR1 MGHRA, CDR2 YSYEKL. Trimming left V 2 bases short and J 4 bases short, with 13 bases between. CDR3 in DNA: TGCGCCAGCAGCCAACCTCTGGGGCGGTCAGATACGCAGTATTTT. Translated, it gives CASSQPLGRSDTQYF.

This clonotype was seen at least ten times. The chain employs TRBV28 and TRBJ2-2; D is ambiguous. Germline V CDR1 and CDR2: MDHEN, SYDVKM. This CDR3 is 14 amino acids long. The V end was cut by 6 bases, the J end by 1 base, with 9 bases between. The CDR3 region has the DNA TGTGCCAGCAGCTTAAGACAGAACACCGGGGAGCTGTTTTTT. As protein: CASSLRQNTGELFF.